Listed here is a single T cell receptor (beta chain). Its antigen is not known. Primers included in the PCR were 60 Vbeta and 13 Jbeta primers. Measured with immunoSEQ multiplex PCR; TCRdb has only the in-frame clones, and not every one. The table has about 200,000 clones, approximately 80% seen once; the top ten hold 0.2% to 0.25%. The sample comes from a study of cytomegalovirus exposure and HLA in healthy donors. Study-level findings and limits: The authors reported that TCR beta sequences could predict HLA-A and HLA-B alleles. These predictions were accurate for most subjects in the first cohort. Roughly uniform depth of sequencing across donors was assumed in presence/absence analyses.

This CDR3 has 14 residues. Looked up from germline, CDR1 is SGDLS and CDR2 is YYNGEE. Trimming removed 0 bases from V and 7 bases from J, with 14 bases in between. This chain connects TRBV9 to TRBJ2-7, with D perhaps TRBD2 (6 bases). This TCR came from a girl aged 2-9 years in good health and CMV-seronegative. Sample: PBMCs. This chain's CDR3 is CASSVDGSGREQYF. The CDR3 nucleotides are TGTGCCAGCAGCGTAGATGGTAGCGGAAGGGAGCAGTACTTC.